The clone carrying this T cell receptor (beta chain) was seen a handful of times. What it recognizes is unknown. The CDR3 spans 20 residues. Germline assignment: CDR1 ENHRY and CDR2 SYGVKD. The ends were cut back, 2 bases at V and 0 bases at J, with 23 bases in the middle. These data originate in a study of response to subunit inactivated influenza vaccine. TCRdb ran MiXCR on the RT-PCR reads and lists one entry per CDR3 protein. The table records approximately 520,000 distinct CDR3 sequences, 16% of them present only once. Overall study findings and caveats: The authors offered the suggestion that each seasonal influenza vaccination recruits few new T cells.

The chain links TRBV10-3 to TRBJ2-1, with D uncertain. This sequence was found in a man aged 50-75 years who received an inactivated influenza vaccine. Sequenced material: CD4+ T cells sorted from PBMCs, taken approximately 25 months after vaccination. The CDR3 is CAISEIRWMRTSSSYNEQFF. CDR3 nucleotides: TGTGCCATCAGTGAGATTCGGTGGATGAGGACGTCAAGCTCCTACAATGAGCAGTTCTTC.